Described below is a single T cell receptor (beta chain) sequence and its context. This sample was included in a study of PD-1 blockade in mismatch repair-deficient tumors. Study-level information: Patients had about 13 mismatch repair-deficient cancer types and were previously treated and progressing.

CDR3 length: 12 residues. V lost 11 bases, J lost 2 bases, and 13 bases lay in between. The germline gives CDR1 MDHEN, CDR2 SYDVKM. Assay used: immunoSEQ multiplex PCR; TCRdb lists only in-frame clones, some missing. The sample has over 75,000 clones, more than 65% seen once. This receptor was taken from an adult with mismatch repair-deficient cancer. Sequenced here: peripheral blood, sampled 12 weeks after starting pembrolizumab. This chain uses TRBV28 with TRBJ2-7, with D maybe TRBD1 (5 bases). The CDR3 spells CASRTTAYEQYF. For the CDR3, the DNA is TGTGCCTCCCGGACAACTGCCTACGAGCAGTACTTC.